The clone carrying this T cell receptor (beta chain) appeared many times. TCRdb passed the 5' RACE reads through MiXCR, listing each CDR3 protein once. The sample lists about 250,000 distinct CDR3 sequences, 7.5% to 9.5% occurring once. Trimming cost V 2 bases and J 9 bases, with 15 bases left between them. CDR3 size: 14 residues. Germline V lookup: CDR1 SGDLS, CDR2 YYNGEE. The sample originates from a study of CD8 T cells in ankylosing spondylitis. Sample: blood, either unsorted or a sorted T cell fraction (not recorded which). This chain connects TRBV9 to TRBJ2-1; D call uncertain. This clonotype was obtained from a female donor with ankylosing spondylitis or in good health (not recorded which). CDR3 residues: CASSVRHVDGEQFF. CDR3 bases: TGTGCCAGCAGCGTGAGGCATGTAGATGGTGAGCAGTTCTTC.